In its sample, the clone carrying this TCR beta chain was seen a few times. This entry comes from a study of cytomegalovirus exposure and HLA in healthy donors. The CDR3 is 14 residues long. V shed 6 bases, J shed 7 bases, and the junction held 4 bases outside the gene matches. Germline CDR1 MNHNY, CDR2 SVGAGI (reference sequence). PCR was performed using 60 Vbeta and 13 Jbeta primers. Using immunoSEQ multiplex PCR, the repertoire was profiled, and TCRdb retains in-frame clones only, with some absent. The sample contains about 120,000 clones, around 75% of which appear only once. The receptor comes from a woman between 40 and 50 years old in good health and CMV-seropositive. The chain has TRBV6-6 and TRBJ1-5, with 12 bases matching TRBD1. Sequenced sample: PBMCs. The DNA for the CDR3 is TGTGCCAGCAGGACCGGGACAGGGGGCCAGCCCCAGCATTTT. Its translation is CASRTGTGGQPQHF.